The sequence of this T cell receptor beta chain was determined in a study of CD8 T cells in Susac syndrome. Points from the study as a whole: The relatively small number of individuals in the TCR sequencing and HLA analysis was acknowledged by the study. Expansion of clones was not seen in the CD4+ T cell repertoires of Susac syndrome.

A note on this clonotype: What it binds is unknown.

The authors reverse transcribed roughly 0.45 to 1 ug RNA with random hexamers. Across 54 Vbeta and 13 Jbeta, TCR beta CDR3 was amplified with immunoSEQ multiplex PCR. TCRdb recomputed calls from the immunoSEQ multiplex PCR reads with MiXCR, one row per CDR3 protein. This repertoire shows about 150,000 distinct CDR3 sequences, nearly 97% found once; its top ten account for roughly 0.08%. The V gene's germline CDR1 is DFQATT and CDR2 SNEGSKA (reference sequence). This CDR3 is built from 15 residues. J lost 2 bases, V lost 0 bases, and 4 bases had no gene match. Input material: CD4+ T cells from PBMCs. The clonotype was recovered from a human donor with Susac syndrome. This chain uses TRBV20-1 with TRBJ2-5; 9 bases match TRBD2. In nucleotides, the CDR3 is TGCAGTGCTAGAGATCGGCTAGCGGGGCAAGAGACCCAGTACTTC. It yields the protein CSARDRLAGQETQYF.